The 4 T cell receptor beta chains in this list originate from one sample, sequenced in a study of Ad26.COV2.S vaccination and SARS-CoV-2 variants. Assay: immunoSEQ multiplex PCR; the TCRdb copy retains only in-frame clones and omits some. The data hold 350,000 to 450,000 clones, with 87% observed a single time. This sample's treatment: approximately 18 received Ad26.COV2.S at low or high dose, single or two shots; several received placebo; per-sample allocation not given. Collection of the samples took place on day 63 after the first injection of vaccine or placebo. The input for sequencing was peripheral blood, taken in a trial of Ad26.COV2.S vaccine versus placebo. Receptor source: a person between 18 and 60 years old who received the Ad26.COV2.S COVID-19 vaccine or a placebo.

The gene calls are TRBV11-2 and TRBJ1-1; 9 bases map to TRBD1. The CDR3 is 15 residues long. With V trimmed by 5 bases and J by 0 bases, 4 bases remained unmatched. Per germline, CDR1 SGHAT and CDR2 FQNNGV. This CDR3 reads CASSVTGGLNTEAFF. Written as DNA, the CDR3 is TGTGCCAGCAGCGTTACAGGGGGCCTGAACACTGAAGCTTTCTTT.

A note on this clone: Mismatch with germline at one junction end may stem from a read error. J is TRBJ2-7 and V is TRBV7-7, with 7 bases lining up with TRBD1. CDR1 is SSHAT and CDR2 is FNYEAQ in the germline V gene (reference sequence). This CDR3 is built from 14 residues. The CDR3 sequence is CASSSTGAPNEQYF. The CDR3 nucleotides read TGTGCTAGCAGCTCCACAGGGGCCCCAAACGAGCAGTACTTC.

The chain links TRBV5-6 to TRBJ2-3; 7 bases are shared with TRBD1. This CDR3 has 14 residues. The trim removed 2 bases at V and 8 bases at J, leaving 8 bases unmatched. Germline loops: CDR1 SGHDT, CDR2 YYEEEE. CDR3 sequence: CASSFRDSPITQYF. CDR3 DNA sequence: TGTGCCAGCAGCTTTAGGGACAGCCCGATTACGCAGTATTTT.

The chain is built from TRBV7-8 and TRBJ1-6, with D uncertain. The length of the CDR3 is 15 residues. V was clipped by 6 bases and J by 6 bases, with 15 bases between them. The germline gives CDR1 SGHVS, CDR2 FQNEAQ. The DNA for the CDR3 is TGTGCCAGCAGTCCTTCCCGGGTTATTAATTCACCCCTCCACTTT. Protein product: CASSPSRVINSPLHF. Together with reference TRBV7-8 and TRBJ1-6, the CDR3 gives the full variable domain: GAGVSQSPRYKVAKRGQDVALRCDPISGHVSLFWYQQALGQGPEFLTYFQNEAQLDKSGLPSDRFFAERPEGSVSTLKIQRTQQEDSAVYLCASSPSRVINSPLHFGNGTRLTVT.